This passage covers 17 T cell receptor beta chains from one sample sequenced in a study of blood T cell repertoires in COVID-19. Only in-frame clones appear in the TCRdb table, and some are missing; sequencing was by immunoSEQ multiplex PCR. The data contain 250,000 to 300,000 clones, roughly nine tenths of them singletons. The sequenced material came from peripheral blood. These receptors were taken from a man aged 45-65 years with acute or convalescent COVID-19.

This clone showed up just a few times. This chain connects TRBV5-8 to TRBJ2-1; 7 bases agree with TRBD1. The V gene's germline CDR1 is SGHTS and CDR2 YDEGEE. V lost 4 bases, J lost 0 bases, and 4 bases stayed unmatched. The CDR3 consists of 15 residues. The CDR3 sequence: CASSQGQSSYNEQFF. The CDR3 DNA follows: TGTGCCAGCAGCCAGGGACAGAGCTCCTACAATGAGCAGTTCTTC.

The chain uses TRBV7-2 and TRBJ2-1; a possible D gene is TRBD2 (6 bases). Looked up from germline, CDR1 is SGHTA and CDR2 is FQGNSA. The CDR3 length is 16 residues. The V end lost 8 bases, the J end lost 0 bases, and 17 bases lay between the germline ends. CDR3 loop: CASAPSGRYSYNEQFF. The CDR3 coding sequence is TGTGCCAGCGCCCCCTCTGGGAGGTACTCCTACAATGAGCAGTTCTTC. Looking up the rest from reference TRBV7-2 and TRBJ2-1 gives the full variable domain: GAGVSQSPSNKVTEKGKDVELRCDPISGHTALYWYRQSLGQGLEFLIYFQGNSAPDKSGLPSDRFSAERTGGSVSTLTIQRTQQEDSAVYLCASAPSGRYSYNEQFFGPGTRLTVL.

The CDR3, as DNA: TGTGCCACCAGTGACCCCAGGGGACAGGGTACAGATACGCAGTATTTT. Amino acid sequence: CATSDPRGQGTDTQYF. The chain uses TRBV24-1 and TRBJ2-3; 9 bases match TRBD1. There are 16 residues in the CDR3. V lost 4 bases to trimming and J lost 3 bases; unmatched junction nucleotides: 7. Looked up from germline, CDR1 is KGHDR and CDR2 is SFDVKD.

Here the CDR3 DNA reads TGTGCCAGCAGCCAAGGTCGTGGAAACACCATATATTTT. Translation: CASSQGRGNTIYF. The V call is TRBV3-1 (or the pseudogene TRBV3-2), the J call TRBJ1-3; no firm D call. The germline V gene has CDR1 LGHDT and CDR2 YNNKEL (reference sequence). The CDR3 spans 13 residues. V was pared by 1 base and J by 3 bases, with 4 bases between.

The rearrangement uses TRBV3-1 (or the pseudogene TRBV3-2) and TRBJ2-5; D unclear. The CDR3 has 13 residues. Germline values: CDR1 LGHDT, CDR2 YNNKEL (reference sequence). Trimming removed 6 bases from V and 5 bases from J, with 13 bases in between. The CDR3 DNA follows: TGTGCCAGCAGGGGCCCTAACCGGGAGACCCAGTACTTC. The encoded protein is CASRGPNRETQYF.

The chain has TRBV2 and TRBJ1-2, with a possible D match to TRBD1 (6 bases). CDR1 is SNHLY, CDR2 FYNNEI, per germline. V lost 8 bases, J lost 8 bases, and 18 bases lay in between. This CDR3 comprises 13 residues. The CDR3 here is CASPDQGPKGYTF. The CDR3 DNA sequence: TGTGCCAGCCCAGATCAGGGGCCGAAGGGCTACACCTTC.

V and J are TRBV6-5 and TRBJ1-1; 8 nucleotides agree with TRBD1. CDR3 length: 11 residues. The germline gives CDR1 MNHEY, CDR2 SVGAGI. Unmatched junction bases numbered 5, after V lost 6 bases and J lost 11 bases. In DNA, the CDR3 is TGTGCCAGCAGGGACAGGGCTTGGGCTTTCTTT. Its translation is CASRDRAWAFF.

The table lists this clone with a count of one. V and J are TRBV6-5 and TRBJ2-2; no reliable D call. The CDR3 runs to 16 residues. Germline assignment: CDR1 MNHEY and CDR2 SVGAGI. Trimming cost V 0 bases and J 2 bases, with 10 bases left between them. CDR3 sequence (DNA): TGTGCCAGCAGTTACTCGATGGGCCCAAACACCGGGGAGCTGTTTTTT. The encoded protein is CASSYSMGPNTGELFF.

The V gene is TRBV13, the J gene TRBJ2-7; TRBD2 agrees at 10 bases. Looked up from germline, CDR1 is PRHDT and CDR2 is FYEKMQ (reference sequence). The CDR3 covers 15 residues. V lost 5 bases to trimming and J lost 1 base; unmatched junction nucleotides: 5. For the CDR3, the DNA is TGTGCCAGCAGCGCAGCGGGGGGGCCGTCCTACGAGCAGTACTTC. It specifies CASSAAGGPSYEQYF. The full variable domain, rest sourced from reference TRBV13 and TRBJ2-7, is AAGVIQSPRHLIKEKRETATLKCYPIPRHDTVYWYQQGPGQDPQFLISFYEKMQSDKGSIPDRFSAQQFSDYHSELNMSSLELGDSALYFCASSAAGGPSYEQYFGPGTRLTVT.

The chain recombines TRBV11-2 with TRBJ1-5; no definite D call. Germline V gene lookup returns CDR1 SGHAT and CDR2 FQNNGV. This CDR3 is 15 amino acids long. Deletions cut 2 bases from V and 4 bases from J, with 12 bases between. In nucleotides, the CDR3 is TGTGCCAGCAGCTTACAGGCGAGCAAAAATCAGCCCCAGCATTTT. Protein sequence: CASSLQASKNQPQHF.

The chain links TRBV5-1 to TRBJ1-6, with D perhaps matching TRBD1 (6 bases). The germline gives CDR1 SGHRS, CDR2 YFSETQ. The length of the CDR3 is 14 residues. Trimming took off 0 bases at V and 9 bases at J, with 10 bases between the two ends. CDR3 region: CASSLEARGSPLHF. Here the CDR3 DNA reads TGCGCCAGCAGCTTGGAGGCCAGGGGTTCACCCCTCCACTTT.

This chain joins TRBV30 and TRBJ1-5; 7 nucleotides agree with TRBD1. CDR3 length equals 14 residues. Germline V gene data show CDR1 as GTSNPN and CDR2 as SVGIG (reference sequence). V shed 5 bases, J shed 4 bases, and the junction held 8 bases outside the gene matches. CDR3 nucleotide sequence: TGTGCCTGGGGCGACAGGGTCGGGAATCAGCCCCAGCATTTT. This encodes CAWGDRVGNQPQHF.

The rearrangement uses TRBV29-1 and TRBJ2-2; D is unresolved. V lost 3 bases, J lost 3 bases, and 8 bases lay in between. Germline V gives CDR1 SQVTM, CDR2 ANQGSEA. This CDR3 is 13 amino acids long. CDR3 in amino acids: CSVDKEYTGELFF. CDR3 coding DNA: TGCAGCGTTGATAAGGAGTACACCGGGGAGCTGTTTTTT.

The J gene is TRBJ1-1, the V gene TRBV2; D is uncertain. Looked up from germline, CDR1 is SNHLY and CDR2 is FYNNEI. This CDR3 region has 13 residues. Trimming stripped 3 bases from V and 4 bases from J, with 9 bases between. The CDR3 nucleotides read TGTGCCAGCAGTGATTATACTGGCACTGAAGCTTTCTTT. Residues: CASSDYTGTEAFF.

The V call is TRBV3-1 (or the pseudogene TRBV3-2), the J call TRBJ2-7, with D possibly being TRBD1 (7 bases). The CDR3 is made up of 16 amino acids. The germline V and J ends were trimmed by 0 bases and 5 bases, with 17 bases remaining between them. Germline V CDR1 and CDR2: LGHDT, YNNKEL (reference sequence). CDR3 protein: CASSQERQGGRDEQYF. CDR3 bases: TGTGCCAGCAGCCAAGAACGCCAGGGGGGTCGGGACGAGCAGTACTTC.

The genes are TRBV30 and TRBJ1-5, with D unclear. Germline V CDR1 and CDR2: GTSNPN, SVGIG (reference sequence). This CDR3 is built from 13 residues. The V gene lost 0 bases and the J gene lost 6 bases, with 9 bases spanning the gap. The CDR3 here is CAWSVGESQPQHF. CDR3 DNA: TGTGCCTGGAGTGTAGGAGAAAGTCAGCCCCAGCATTTT.

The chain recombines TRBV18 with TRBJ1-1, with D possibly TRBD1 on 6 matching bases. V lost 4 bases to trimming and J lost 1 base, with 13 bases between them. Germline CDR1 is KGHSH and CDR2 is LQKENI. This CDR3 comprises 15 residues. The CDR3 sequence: CASSLGRQENTEAFF. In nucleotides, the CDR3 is TGTGCCAGCTCACTGGGACGACAGGAGAACACTGAAGCTTTCTTT.